This T cell receptor (beta chain) was retrieved from a study of graft-versus-host responses after intestinal transplantation. Study as a whole: Multivisceral, liver-intestinal, or isolated intestinal transplants were performed in recipients. Uniformly, recipients were administered anti-thymocyte globulin induction with subsequent tacrolimus and steroids for roughly three years.

Points from the study as a whole: GvH clones occurred in recipient marrow; some first appeared in ileum or blood.

Notes on this clone: Antigen specificity is unknown.

TCRdb's copy holds only in-frame clones and misses some; the assay was immunoSEQ multiplex PCR. The data show around 100,000 clones, about 92% seen once. This CDR3 is built from 12 residues. The ends were cut back, 0 bases at V and 5 bases at J, with 3 bases in the middle. The V gene's germline CDR1 is SGHDT and CDR2 YYEEEE. The sequence derives from a human donor who was the organ donor for an intestinal transplant. The chain links TRBV5-6 to TRBJ2-1; D ambiguous. The sequencing here drew on unstimulated CD8+ T cells sorted from spleen or lymph node cells, taken before transplant. CDR3 bases: TGTGCCAGCAGCTTGGCGGACAATGAGCAGTTCTTC. Residues: CASSLADNEQFF.